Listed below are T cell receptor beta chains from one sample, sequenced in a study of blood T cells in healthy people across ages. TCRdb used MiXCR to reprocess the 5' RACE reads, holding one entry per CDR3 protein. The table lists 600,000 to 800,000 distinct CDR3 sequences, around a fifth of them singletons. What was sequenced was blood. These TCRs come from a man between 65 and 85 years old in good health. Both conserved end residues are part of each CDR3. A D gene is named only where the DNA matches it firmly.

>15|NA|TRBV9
CASSVAGGPNEKLFF
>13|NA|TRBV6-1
CASHFFSGNTIYF
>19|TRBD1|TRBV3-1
CASSQGRYSVTGATYEQYF
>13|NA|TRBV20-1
CSAREVDYYEQYF
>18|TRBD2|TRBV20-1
CSAERQGPSSGSYNEQFF
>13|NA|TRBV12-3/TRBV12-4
CASTGGGRSPLHF
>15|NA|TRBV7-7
CASSLIPGDEWEQFF
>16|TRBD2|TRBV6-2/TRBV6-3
CASRGLGRFPYNEQFF
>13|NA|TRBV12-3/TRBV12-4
CASSPDSVGEQFF
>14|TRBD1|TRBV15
CATSRDRVRETQYF
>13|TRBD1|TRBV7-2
CASSPPGQIKSYF
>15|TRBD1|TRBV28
CASNTVGTGAGELFF
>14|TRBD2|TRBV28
CASSSAGYGDTQYF
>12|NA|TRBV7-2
CVSSLDSPIQYF
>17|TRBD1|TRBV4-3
CASSQYVGTGSTGELFF
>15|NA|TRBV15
CATSRDLSTGEKLFF
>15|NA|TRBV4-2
CASSQGGTLTYEQYF
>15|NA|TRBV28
CASSRPGPQNSPLHF